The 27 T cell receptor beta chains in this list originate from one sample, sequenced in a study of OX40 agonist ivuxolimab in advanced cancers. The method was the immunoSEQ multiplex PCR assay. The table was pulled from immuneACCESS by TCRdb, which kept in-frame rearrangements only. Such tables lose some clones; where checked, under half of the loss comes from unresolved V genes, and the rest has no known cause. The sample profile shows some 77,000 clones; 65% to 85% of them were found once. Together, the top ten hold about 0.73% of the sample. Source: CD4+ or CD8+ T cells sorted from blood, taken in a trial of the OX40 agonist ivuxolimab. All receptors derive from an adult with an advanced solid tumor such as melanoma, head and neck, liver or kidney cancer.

As DNA, the CDR3 is TGTGCCAGCGCGCTGAGACTAGCGGGAAAGCACGAGCAGTACTTC. Its protein is CASALRLAGKHEQYF. The chain recombines TRBV7-8 with TRBJ2-7; 11 nucleotides align to TRBD2. After removal of 8 bases from V and 5 bases from J, the junction contained 11 bases not matched to a gene. The CDR3 runs 15 residues. Germline CDR1 is SGHVS and CDR2 is FQNEAQ.

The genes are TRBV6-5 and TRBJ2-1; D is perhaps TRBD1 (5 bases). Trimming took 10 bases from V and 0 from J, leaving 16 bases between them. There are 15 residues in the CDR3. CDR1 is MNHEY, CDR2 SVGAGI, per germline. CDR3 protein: CATHLDQGSYNEQFF. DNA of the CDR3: TGTGCCACCCACCTCGACCAGGGCTCCTACAATGAGCAGTTCTTC.

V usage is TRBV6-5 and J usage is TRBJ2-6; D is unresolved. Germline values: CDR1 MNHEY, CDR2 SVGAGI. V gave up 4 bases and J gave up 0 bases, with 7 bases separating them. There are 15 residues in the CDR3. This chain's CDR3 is CASSFRSSGANVLTF. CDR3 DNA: TGTGCCAGCAGTTTTCGGAGCTCTGGGGCCAACGTCCTGACTTTC.

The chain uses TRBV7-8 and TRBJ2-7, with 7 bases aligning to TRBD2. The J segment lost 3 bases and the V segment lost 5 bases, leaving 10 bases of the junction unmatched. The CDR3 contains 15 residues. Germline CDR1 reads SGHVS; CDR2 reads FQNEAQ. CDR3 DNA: TGTGCCAGCAGCCCCCCATTGGGACTAAGCTACGAGCAGTACTTC. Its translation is CASSPPLGLSYEQYF.

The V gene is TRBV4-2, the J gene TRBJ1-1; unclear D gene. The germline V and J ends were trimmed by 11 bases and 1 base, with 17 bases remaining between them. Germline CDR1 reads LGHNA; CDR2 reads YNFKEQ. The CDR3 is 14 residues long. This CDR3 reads CASQPTPQNTEAFF. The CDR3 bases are TGTGCCTCCCAGCCCACTCCTCAGAACACTGAAGCTTTCTTT.

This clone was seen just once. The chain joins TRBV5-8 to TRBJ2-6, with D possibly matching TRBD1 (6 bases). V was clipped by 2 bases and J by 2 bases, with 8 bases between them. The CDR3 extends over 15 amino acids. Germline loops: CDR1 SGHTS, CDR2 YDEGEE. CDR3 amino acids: CASSFKGAGANVLTF. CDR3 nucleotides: TGTGCCAGCAGCTTCAAGGGGGCTGGGGCCAACGTCCTGACTTTC. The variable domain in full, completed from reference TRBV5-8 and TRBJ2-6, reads EAGVTQSPTHLIKTRGQQATLRCSPISGHTSVYWYQQALGLGLQFLLWYDEGEERNRGNFPPRFSGRQFPNYSSELNVNALELEDSALYLCASSFKGAGANVLTFGAGSRLTVL.

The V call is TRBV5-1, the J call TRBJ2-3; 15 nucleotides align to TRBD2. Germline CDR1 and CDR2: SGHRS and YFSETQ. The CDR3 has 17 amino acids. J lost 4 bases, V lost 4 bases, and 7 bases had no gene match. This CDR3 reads CASSRTSGRAWADTQYF. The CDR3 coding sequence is TGCGCCAGCAGCCGGACTAGCGGGAGGGCCTGGGCAGATACGCAGTATTTT. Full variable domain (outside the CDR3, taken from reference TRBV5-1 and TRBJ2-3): KAGVTQTPRYLIKTRGQQVTLSCSPISGHRSVSWYQQTPGQGLQFLFEYFSETQRNKGNFPGRFSGRQFSNSRSEMNVSTLELGDSALYLCASSRTSGRAWADTQYFGPGTRLTVL.

In nucleotides, the CDR3 is TGTGCCAGCAGTGCAGGGTTCGCGAACATTCAGTACTTC. It yields the protein CASSAGFANIQYF. The chain is built from TRBV28 and TRBJ2-4; tentative D call: TRBD1 (5 bases). Per germline, CDR1 MDHEN and CDR2 SYDVKM. This CDR3 comprises 13 residues. The V end was cut by 5 bases, the J end by 7 bases, with 12 bases between.

The CDR3 region has the DNA TGTGCCAGCTCACCTGGACAGGGGGGAAATGAAAAACTGTTTTTT. This gives the protein CASSPGQGGNEKLFF. This chain joins TRBV18 and TRBJ1-4; 10 bases line up with TRBD1. This CDR3 comprises 15 residues. With 3 bases clipped from V and 5 bases from J, the junction kept 3 bases outside the gene matches. Germline V gene sequence: CDR1 KGHSH, CDR2 LQKENI.

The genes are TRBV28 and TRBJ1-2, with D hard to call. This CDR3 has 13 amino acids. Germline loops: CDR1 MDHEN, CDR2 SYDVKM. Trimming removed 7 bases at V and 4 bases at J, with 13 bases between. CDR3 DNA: TGTGCCAGCACCGGGGATTCCCGCTATGGCTACACCTTC. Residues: CASTGDSRYGYTF.

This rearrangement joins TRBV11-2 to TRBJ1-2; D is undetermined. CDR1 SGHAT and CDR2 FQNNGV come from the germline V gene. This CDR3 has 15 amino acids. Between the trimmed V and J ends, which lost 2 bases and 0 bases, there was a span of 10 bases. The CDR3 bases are TGTGCCAGCAGCTTACGACCCAGAGCTAACTATGGCTACACCTTC. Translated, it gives CASSLRPRANYGYTF.

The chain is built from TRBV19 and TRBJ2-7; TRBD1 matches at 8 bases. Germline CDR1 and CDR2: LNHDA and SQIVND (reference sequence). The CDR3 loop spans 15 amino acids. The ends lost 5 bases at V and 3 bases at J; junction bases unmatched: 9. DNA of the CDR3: TGTGCCAGTAGTCTTTCTACAGGGGGTTTCTACGAGCAGTACTTC. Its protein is CASSLSTGGFYEQYF.

The CDR3 bases are TGTGCCAGTAGTATAGGAGCTAGCGGGCACTACAATGAGCAGTTCTTC. Protein product: CASSIGASGHYNEQFF. The V and J genes are TRBV19 and TRBJ2-1, with 8 bases that match TRBD2. The J segment lost 3 bases and the V segment lost 1 base, leaving 5 bases of the junction unmatched. CDR1 and CDR2 (germline): LNHDA, SQIVND (reference sequence). CDR3 length: 16 residues.

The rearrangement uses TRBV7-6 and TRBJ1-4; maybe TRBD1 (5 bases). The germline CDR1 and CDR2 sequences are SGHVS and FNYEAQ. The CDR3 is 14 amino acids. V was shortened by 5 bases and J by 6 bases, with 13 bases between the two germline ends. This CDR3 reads CASSRREVDEKLFF. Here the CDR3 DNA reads TGTGCCAGCAGCCGCAGGGAAGTGGATGAAAAACTGTTTTTT.

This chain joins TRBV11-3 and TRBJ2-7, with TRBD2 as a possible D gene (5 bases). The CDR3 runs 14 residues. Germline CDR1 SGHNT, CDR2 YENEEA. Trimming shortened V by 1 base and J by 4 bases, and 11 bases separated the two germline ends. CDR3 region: CASSLGGSLYEQYF. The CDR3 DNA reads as TGTGCCAGCAGCTTAGGAGGGAGCCTTTACGAGCAGTACTTC.

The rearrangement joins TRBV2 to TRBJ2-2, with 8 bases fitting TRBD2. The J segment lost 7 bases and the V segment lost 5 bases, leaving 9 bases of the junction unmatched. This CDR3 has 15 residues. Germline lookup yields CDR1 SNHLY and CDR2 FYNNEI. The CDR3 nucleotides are TGTGCCAGCAGTCCCAGCGGGAGACGTAGCGGGGAGCTGTTTTTT. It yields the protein CASSPSGRRSGELFF. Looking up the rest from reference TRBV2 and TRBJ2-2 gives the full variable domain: EPEVTQTPSHQVTQMGQEVILRCVPISNHLYFYWYRQILGQKVEFLVSFYNNEISEKSEIFDDQFSVERPDGSNFTLKIRSTKLEDSAMYFCASSPSGRRSGELFFGEGSRLTVL.

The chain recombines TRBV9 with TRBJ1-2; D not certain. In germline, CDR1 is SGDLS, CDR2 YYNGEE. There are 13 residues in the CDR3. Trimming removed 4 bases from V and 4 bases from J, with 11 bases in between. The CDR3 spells CASSPNLGYGYTF. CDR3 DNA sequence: TGTGCCAGCAGCCCAAATCTAGGCTATGGCTACACCTTC. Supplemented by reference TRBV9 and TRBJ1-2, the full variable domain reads DSGVTQTPKHLITATGQRVTLRCSPRSGDLSVYWYQQSLDQGLQFLIQYYNGEERAKGNILERFSAQQFPDLHSELNLSSLELGDSALYFCASSPNLGYGYTFGSGTRLTVV.

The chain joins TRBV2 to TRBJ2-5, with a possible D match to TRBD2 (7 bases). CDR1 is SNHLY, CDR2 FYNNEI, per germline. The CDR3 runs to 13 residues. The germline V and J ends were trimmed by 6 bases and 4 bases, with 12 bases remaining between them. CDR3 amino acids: CASRRGGVETQYF. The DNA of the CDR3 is TGTGCCAGCAGGAGGGGGGGGGTAGAGACCCAGTACTTC.

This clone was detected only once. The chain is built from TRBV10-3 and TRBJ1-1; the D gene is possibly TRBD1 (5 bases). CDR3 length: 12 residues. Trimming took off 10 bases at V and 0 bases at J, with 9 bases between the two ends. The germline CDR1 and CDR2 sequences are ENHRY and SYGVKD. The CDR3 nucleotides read TGTGCCACGGGGACGGTGAACACTGAAGCTTTCTTT. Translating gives CATGTVNTEAFF.

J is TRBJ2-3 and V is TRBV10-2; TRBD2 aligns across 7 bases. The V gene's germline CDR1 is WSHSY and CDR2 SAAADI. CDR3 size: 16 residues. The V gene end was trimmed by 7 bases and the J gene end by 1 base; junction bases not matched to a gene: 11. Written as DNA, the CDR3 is TGCGCCAGCACCGATTGGGGGGGGGTAGGCACAGATACGCAGTATTTT. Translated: CASTDWGGVGTDTQYF.

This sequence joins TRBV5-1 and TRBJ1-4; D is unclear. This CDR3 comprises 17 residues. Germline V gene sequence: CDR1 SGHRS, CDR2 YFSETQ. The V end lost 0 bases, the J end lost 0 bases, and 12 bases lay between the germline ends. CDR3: CASSLDPGPATNEKLFF. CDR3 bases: TGCGCCAGCAGCTTGGATCCGGGCCCCGCAACTAATGAAAAACTGTTTTTT.

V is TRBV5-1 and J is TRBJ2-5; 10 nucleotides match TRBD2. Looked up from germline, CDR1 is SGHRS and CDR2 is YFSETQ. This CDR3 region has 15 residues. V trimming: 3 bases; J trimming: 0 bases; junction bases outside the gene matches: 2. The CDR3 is CASSYGTSDQETQYF. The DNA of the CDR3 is TGCGCCAGCAGCTACGGGACTAGCGACCAAGAGACCCAGTACTTC.

This CDR3 reads CASSPRGQGAGGELFF. The CDR3 region has the DNA TGTGCCAGCTCACCACGTGGACAGGGGGCTGGCGGGGAGCTGTTTTTT. The genes are TRBV18 and TRBJ2-2; TRBD1 aligns across 11 bases. Germline lookup yields CDR1 KGHSH and CDR2 LQKENI. The CDR3 is made up of 16 amino acids. V was pared by 1 base and J by 7 bases, with 5 bases of the junction left unmatched.

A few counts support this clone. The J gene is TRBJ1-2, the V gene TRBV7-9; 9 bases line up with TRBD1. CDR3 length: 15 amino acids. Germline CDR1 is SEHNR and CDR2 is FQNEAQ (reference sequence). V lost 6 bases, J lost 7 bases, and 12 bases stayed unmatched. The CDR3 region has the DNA TGTGCCAGCAGGACCGGGACAGGGCCCTTTCGTGGCTACACCTTC. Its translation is CASRTGTGPFRGYTF.

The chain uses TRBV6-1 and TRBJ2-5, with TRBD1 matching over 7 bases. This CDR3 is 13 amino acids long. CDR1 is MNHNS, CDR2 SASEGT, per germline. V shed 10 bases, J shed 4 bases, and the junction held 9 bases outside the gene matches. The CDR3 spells CATRRQGTETQYF. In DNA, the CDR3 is TGTGCCACGAGAAGACAGGGAACAGAGACCCAGTACTTC.

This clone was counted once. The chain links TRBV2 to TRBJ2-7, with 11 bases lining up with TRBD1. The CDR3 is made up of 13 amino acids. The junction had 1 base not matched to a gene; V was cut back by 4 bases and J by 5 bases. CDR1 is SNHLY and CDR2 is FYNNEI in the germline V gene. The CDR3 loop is CASSGDRGNEQYF. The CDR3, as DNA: TGTGCCAGCAGTGGGGACAGGGGGAACGAGCAGTACTTC.

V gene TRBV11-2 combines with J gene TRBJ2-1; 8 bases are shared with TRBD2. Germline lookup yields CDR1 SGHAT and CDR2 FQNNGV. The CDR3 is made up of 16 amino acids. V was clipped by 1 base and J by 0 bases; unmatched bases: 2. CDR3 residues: CASSLAGGGSYNEQFF. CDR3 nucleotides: TGTGCCAGCAGCTTAGCGGGAGGGGGCTCCTACAATGAGCAGTTCTTC.